The T cell receptor (beta chain) described here comes from a study of blood T cells in healthy people across ages. Germline CDR1 MNHNS, CDR2 SASEGT. Between the trimmed V and J ends, which lost 6 bases and 6 bases, there was a span of 12 bases. There are 13 residues in the CDR3. Whole-study results and caveats: Older age coincided with a roughly linear decline in TCR beta diversity per million T cells. The study could not conclusively compare naive and antigen-experienced cells, given its unsorted PBMCs.

This clonotype occurred once. Its specificity is unknown. A sample-barcoded 5' primer and a J-beta primer mix were used in a second PCR of about 7 to 11 cycles. One entry per CDR3 protein, called by TCRdb with MiXCR from the 5' RACE reads. Among some 920,000 distinct CDR3 sequences listed, 51% were seen once. The rearrangement uses TRBV6-1 and TRBJ2-1, with D tentatively TRBD2 (5 bases). This sequence originates from a woman aged 55-69 years in good health. Sequenced input: blood. The chain's CDR3 is CASRFSARNEQFF. As DNA, the CDR3 is TGTGCCAGCAGATTTAGCGCCCGCAATGAGCAGTTCTTC.